The next 5 T cell receptor beta chains were all read from a single sample in a study of STAT3 mutations in large granular lymphocyte leukemia. The study, taken as a whole, reports: At least one immunodominant TCR beta clonotype appeared in every T-cell large granular lymphocyte leukemia patient.

No antigen is known for these receptors. TCRdb's copy holds only in-frame clones and misses some; the assay was immunoSEQ multiplex PCR. The table has approximately 12,000 clones, more than 75% seen once. The sample was peripheral blood mononuclear cells. Receptor source: a man between 60 and 70 years old with T-cell large granular lymphocyte leukemia. Some clones in this sample may be carry-over from other donors' samples.

This sequence joins TRBV2 and TRBJ2-7; D uncertain. Trimming removed 3 bases at V and 4 bases at J, with 7 bases between. Germline loops: CDR1 SNHLY, CDR2 FYNNEI. The length of the CDR3 is 12 residues. CDR3 region: CASSEDLYEQYF. CDR3 nucleotides: TGTGCCAGCAGTGAGGACCTTTACGAGCAGTACTTC.

The V and J genes are TRBV5-6 and TRBJ2-3, with D uncertain. CDR3 length equals 15 residues. Per the germline V gene, CDR1 is SGHDT and CDR2 is YYEEEE. V gave up 0 bases and J gave up 0 bases, with 8 bases separating them. CDR3 amino acids: CASSLDWRSTDTQYF. CDR3 sequence (DNA): TGTGCCAGCAGCTTGGATTGGCGTAGCACAGATACGCAGTATTTT.

The chain has TRBV4-1 and TRBJ1-5; a possible D gene is TRBD1 (5 bases). CDR1 and CDR2 from the germline V gene are MGHRA and YSYEKL. Trimming pared 3 bases from V and 1 base from J, leaving 16 bases between. This CDR3 contains 17 residues. The CDR3 reads CASSQGEGMESNQPQHF. The CDR3 coding sequence is TGCGCCAGCAGCCAGGGGGAGGGGATGGAAAGCAATCAGCCCCAGCATTTT.

The V gene is TRBV28, the J gene TRBJ2-4; 7 nucleotides align to TRBD2. The CDR3 has 18 residues. V was clipped by 4 bases and J by 7 bases; unmatched bases: 19. Germline V CDR1 and CDR2: MDHEN, SYDVKM. Here the CDR3 reads CASSSPLSASGWDNIQYF. The CDR3 DNA reads as TGTGCCAGCAGTTCCCCGTTGAGTGCTAGCGGATGGGATAACATTCAGTACTTC.

The chain is built from TRBV18 and TRBJ2-1; D possibly corresponds to TRBD1 (6 bases). The V end was cut by 0 bases, the J end by 0 bases, with 24 bases between. From germline, CDR1 is KGHSH and CDR2 LQKENI. The CDR3 has 21 amino acids. In DNA form, the CDR3 reads TGTGCCAGCTCACCACCAGCTTCCAGGGGCGGATTAGCGAGCTCCTACAATGAGCAGTTCTTC. This translates into CASSPPASRGGLASSYNEQFF.